The 25 T cell receptor beta chains listed next were all sequenced from one sample in a study of T cells in localized non-small cell lung cancer (TCRdb year 2020). Library preparation used the immunoSEQ multiplex PCR assay. TCRdb's version of the immuneACCESS table is confined to in-frame rearrangements and falls short of the full clone set. An unresolved V gene accounts for under half of the shortfall where checked; the remainder is of unknown origin. The sample table records 2,600 or so clones; about 40% of these occur just once. About 8% of the sample is held by the ten biggest clonotypes. The sample in question was normal lung tissue next to the tumor, obtained before any cancer treatment. Receptor source: a man aged 40 to 69 with stage II lung adenocarcinoma.

This sequence joins TRBV6-8 and TRBJ2-1; the match to TRBD2 covers 10 bases. The junction had 3 bases not matched to a gene; V was cut back by 7 bases and J by 3 bases. The length of the CDR3 is 14 residues. Per the germline V gene, CDR1 is MNHGY and CDR2 is SAAAGT. CDR3 bases: TGTGCCAGCACCCAGCGGGAGGGCTACAATGAGCAGTTCTTC. Translating gives CASTQREGYNEQFF.

This clone is classed as large. This chain links TRBV28 with TRBJ1-3; 7 bases are shared with TRBD1. The junction had 6 bases not matched to a gene; V was cut back by 4 bases and J by 3 bases. Germline V gene sequence: CDR1 MDHEN, CDR2 SYDVKM. This CDR3 has 15 amino acids. The CDR3 bases are TGTGCCAGCAGTTCTACAGGGGAGCGTGGAAACACCATATATTTT. Its protein is CASSSTGERGNTIYF.

This clone was counted only a few times. This rearrangement joins TRBV28 to TRBJ2-1; D assignment may be TRBD1 or TRBD2 (5 bases each). The CDR3 consists of 15 residues. V lost 6 bases to trimming and J lost 8 bases, with 20 bases between them. The germline CDR1 and CDR2 sequences are MDHEN and SYDVKM. The CDR3 spells CASRGSQGRGDEQFF. As DNA, the CDR3 is TGTGCCAGCAGAGGAAGCCAGGGTCGGGGTGATGAGCAGTTCTTC.

V gene TRBV28 combines with J gene TRBJ1-3; D is uncertain. Trimming pared 8 bases from V and 0 bases from J, leaving 14 bases between. From germline, CDR1 is MDHEN and CDR2 SYDVKM. There are 15 residues in the CDR3. The CDR3 region is CASRRPPSSGNTIYF. In DNA form, the CDR3 reads TGTGCCAGCCGAAGACCTCCAAGCTCTGGAAACACCATATATTTT.

The chain has TRBV28 and TRBJ1-2, with a weak D call TRBD1 (6 bases). Germline loops: CDR1 MDHEN, CDR2 SYDVKM. This CDR3 region has 14 residues. V was shortened by 10 bases and J by 3 bases, with 18 bases between the two germline ends. The CDR3 nucleotides read TGTGCCACTCTAAGAAGGGGGTGGGACTATGGCTACACCTTC. Its protein is CATLRRGWDYGYTF.

V gene TRBV6-8 combines with J gene TRBJ2-5; perhaps TRBD1 as D (6 bases). The end of the DNA fits TRBJ2-7 better, so the J call may be wrong. The CDR3 sequence is 13 residues long. Germline V gives CDR1 MNHGY, CDR2 SAAAGT. The CDR3 DNA sequence: TGTGCCAGCAACGAGGGGGTCACATACGAGCAGTACTTC. Translated: CASNEGVTYEQYF.

This clone is judged large. This chain joins TRBV11-3 and TRBJ1-2; 7 bases fit TRBD1. The J segment lost 2 bases and the V segment lost 5 bases, leaving 8 bases of the junction unmatched. The CDR3 length is 15 residues. CDR1 SGHNT and CDR2 YENEEA come from the germline V gene. CDR3 DNA sequence: TGTGCCAGCAGCCTCGACCCACAGGGGAACTATGGCTACACCTTC. It translates to CASSLDPQGNYGYTF.

This clone was counted a few times. Other DNA variants within this sample encode the same CDR3. The chain combines TRBV18 with TRBJ2-5, with unresolved D. Between the trimmed V and J ends, which lost 5 bases and 5 bases, there was a span of 9 bases. CDR1 and CDR2 from the germline V gene are KGHSH and LQKENI. The CDR3 runs 12 residues. CDR3 nucleotide sequence: TGTGCCAGCTCATTTAGGGCGGAGACCCAGTACTTC. Protein product: CASSFRAETQYF.

This chain uses TRBV18 with TRBJ1-1, with 9 bases aligning to TRBD1. Germline V gives CDR1 KGHSH, CDR2 LQKENI. The CDR3 has 16 residues. J lost 5 bases, V lost 2 bases, and 9 bases had no gene match. The CDR3 reads CASSPTQTGGFTEAFF. As DNA, the CDR3 is TGTGCCAGCTCACCAACACAGACAGGGGGGTTTACTGAAGCTTTCTTT.

This clone has only a few counts. This chain links TRBV6-8 with TRBJ1-4, with 8 bases matching TRBD1. This CDR3 has 13 amino acids. Germline values: CDR1 MNHGY, CDR2 SAAAGT. Germline trimming cut 8 bases from V and 4 bases from J; bases unmatched to any gene: 3. Here the CDR3 reads CASRDRLNEKLFF. The CDR3 DNA reads TGTGCCAGCCGGGACAGGCTTAATGAAAAACTGTTTTTT.

This clone was found a few times. This chain joins TRBV6-8 and TRBJ2-2; 10 nucleotides agree with TRBD1. The CDR3 is 13 amino acids. The germline V gene encodes CDR1 MNHGY and CDR2 SAAAGT. The J segment lost 4 bases and the V segment lost 11 bases, leaving 4 bases of the junction unmatched. As DNA, the CDR3 is TGTGCCGTGAGGACAGGGGGCACCGGGGAGCTGTTTTTT. It translates to CAVRTGGTGELFF.

V gene TRBV30 combines with J gene TRBJ2-1; 8 bases line up with TRBD2. Germline loops: CDR1 GTSNPN, CDR2 SVGIG (reference sequence). This CDR3 comprises 13 residues. Germline trimming cut 4 bases from V and 5 bases from J; bases unmatched to any gene: 4. CDR3 nucleotides: TGTGCCTGGATGAGCGGGGGCCACAATGAGCAGTTCTTC. It translates to CAWMSGGHNEQFF.

The chain joins TRBV19 to TRBJ1-1, with 8 bases aligning to TRBD1. CDR1 and CDR2 from the germline V gene are LNHDA and SQIVND (reference sequence). This CDR3 region has 15 residues. Trimming removed 4 bases from V and 5 bases from J; junction bases left unmatched: 9. Written as DNA, the CDR3 is TGTGCCAGTAGTAAACGGACAGGGAGGTATACTGAAGCTTTCTTT. This translates into CASSKRTGRYTEAFF.

This chain uses TRBV18 with TRBJ1-1; maybe TRBD1 (5 bases). This CDR3 is 14 amino acids long. Trimming shortened V by 5 bases and J by 5 bases, and 15 bases separated the two germline ends. Germline CDR1 and CDR2: KGHSH and LQKENI. CDR3 DNA sequence: TGTGCCAGCTCAGCTTGGGGCCCAGGGACTGAAGCTTTCTTT. Protein: CASSAWGPGTEAFF.

In its sample, this clone ranks as medium-sized (0.01 to 0.1%). The chain employs TRBV9 and TRBJ2-5; D could derive from TRBD1 or TRBD2 (6 bases each). The germline V gene has CDR1 SGDLS and CDR2 YYNGEE. This CDR3 is built from 14 residues. The ends were cut back, 5 bases at V and 5 bases at J, with 16 bases in the middle. For the CDR3, the DNA is TGTGCCAGCAGTGTCAGCCAGGGGAGGGAGACCCAGTACTTC. Amino acid sequence: CASSVSQGRETQYF. The entire variable domain, with the rest obtained from reference TRBV9 and TRBJ2-5, is as follows: DSGVTQTPKHLITATGQRVTLRCSPRSGDLSVYWYQQSLDQGLQFLIQYYNGEERAKGNILERFSAQQFPDLHSELNLSSLELGDSALYFCASSVSQGRETQYFGPGTRLLVL.

The J gene is TRBJ1-5, the V gene TRBV9; D is undetermined. This CDR3 is built from 13 residues. The V end was cut by 3 bases, the J end by 5 bases, with 9 bases between. Germline V gives CDR1 SGDLS, CDR2 YYNGEE. In nucleotides, the CDR3 is TGTGCCAGCAGCGCCCGGTTGGATCAGCCCCAGCATTTT. Translation: CASSARLDQPQHF.

The genes are TRBV19 and TRBJ1-1; no firm D call. The CDR3 length is 14 residues. The V gene lost 5 bases and the J gene lost 0 bases, with 10 bases spanning the gap. Germline values: CDR1 LNHDA, CDR2 SQIVND (reference sequence). The chain's CDR3 is CASSVAGMNTEAFF. DNA of the CDR3: TGTGCCAGTAGTGTGGCGGGGATGAACACTGAAGCTTTCTTT.

This sequence joins TRBV9 and TRBJ2-3; D is uncertain. The CDR3 has 14 residues. The germline V and J ends were trimmed by 4 bases and 2 bases, with 11 bases remaining between them. Germline CDR1 SGDLS, CDR2 YYNGEE. CDR3 coding DNA: TGTGCCAGCAGCCGGAAGGAGCTCACAGATACGCAGTATTTT. This codes for CASSRKELTDTQYF.

J is TRBJ1-4 and V is TRBV4-1; TRBD1 is a possible D gene (6 bases). The CDR3 has 16 residues. The germline gives CDR1 MGHRA, CDR2 YSYEKL. V was clipped by 4 bases and J by 3 bases, with 15 bases between them. CDR3 sequence (DNA): TGCGCCAGCAGCCTAAGAATGGGGGCCCCTAATGAAAAACTGTTTTTT. Its protein product is CASSLRMGAPNEKLFF.

V and J are TRBV18 and TRBJ2-7; TRBD2 matches 9 bases. The CDR3 extends over 15 amino acids. Germline V lookup: CDR1 KGHSH, CDR2 LQKENI. V dropped 3 bases and J dropped 2; count of bases not matched to a gene: 5. CDR3 nucleotides: TGTGCCAGCTCACCGATCGGGACTAGCACCTACGAGCAGTACTTC. Translation: CASSPIGTSTYEQYF.

CDR3 bases: TGCGCCAGCAGCCCAGGACAGGCCCATAATGAAAAACTGTTTTTT. It yields the protein CASSPGQAHNEKLFF. The chain has TRBV5-1 and TRBJ1-4; 7 bases map to TRBD1. V gave up 4 bases and J gave up 4 bases; unmatched junction bases: 7. The CDR3 loop spans 15 amino acids. The germline gives CDR1 SGHRS, CDR2 YFSETQ.

V and J are TRBV29-1 and TRBJ2-7; 10 nucleotides align to TRBD1. The CDR3 length is 12 residues. Trimming cost V 8 bases and J 5 bases; bases outside gene matches: 6. Germline CDR1 and CDR2: SQVTM and ANQGSEA. CDR3 amino acids: CSPRDRGDEQYF. CDR3 DNA: TGCAGCCCAAGGGACAGGGGCGACGAGCAGTACTTC.

The genes are TRBV4-1 and TRBJ2-2; TRBD1 is a possible D gene (5 bases). CDR3 length: 14 residues. Germline lookup yields CDR1 MGHRA and CDR2 YSYEKL. Trimming removed 5 bases at V and 1 base at J, with 8 bases between. The CDR3 coding sequence is TGCGCCAGCAGCGACAGAGGGAACACCGGGGAGCTGTTTTTT. It encodes CASSDRGNTGELFF.

The V and J genes are TRBV15 and TRBJ2-4; TRBD1 matches at 11 bases. Germline V gene data show CDR1 as LNHNV and CDR2 as YYDKDF (reference sequence). J lost 0 bases, V lost 6 bases, and 19 bases had no gene match. This CDR3 region has 21 residues. CDR3 sequence: CATSTGQGVPTGMLAKNIQYF. CDR3 sequence (DNA): TGTGCCACCAGTACGGGACAGGGGGTTCCCACTGGAATGCTAGCCAAAAACATTCAGTACTTC.

The V gene is TRBV18, the J gene TRBJ2-2; a weak D match, TRBD1 (5 bases). V was pared by 3 bases and J by 4 bases, with 6 bases between. CDR1 and CDR2 from the germline V gene are KGHSH and LQKENI. CDR3 length: 13 amino acids. The CDR3 sequence: CASSPDITGELFF. The CDR3 region has the DNA TGTGCCAGCTCACCGGACATCACCGGGGAGCTGTTTTTT.